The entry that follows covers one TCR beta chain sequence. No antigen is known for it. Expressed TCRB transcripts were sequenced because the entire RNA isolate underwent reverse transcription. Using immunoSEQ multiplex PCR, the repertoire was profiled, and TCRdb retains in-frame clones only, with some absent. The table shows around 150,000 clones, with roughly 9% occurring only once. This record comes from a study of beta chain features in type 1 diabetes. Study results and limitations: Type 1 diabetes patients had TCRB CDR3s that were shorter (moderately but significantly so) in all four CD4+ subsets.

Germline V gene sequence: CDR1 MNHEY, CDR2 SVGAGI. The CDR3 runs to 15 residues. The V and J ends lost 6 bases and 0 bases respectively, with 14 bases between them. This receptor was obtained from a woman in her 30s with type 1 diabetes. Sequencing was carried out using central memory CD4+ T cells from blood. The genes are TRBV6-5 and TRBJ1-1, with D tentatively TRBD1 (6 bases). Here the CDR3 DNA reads TGTGCCAGCAGACGGCCACAGGGTTTGAACACTGAAGCTTTCTTT. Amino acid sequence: CASRRPQGLNTEAFF.